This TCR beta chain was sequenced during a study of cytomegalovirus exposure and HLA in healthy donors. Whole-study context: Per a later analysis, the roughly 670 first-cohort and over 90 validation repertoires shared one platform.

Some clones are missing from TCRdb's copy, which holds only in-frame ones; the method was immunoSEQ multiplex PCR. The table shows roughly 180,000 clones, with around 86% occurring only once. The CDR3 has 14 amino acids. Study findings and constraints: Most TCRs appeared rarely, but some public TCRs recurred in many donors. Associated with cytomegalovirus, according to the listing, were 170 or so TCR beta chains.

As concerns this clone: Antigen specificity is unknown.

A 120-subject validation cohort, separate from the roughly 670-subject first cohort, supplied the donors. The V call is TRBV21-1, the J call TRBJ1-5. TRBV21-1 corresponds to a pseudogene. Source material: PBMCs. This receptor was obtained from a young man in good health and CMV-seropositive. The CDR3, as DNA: TGTGCCAGCAGCAATTTTGGGGAATGGCAGCCCCAGCATTTT. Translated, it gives CASSNFGEWQPQHF.